The next 16 T cell receptor beta chains were all read from a single sample in a study of T cells in Graves' hyperthyroidism and ophthalmopathy. The CDR3 regions of TCR beta were amplified from RNA transcripts. Researchers ran a first-round RT-PCR on the TCR CDR3 using the HTBI primer set. TCRdb redid the calling of the multiplex PCR reads with MiXCR, one entry per CDR3 protein. This table holds 400,000 to 550,000 distinct CDR3 sequences, approximately 14% found once. Sequenced material: blood. All receptors come from a woman aged 18-35 years with Graves' hyperthyroidism.

J is TRBJ1-2 and V is TRBV20-1, with D unresolved. CDR1 and CDR2 (germline): DFQATT, SNEGSKA (reference sequence). Trimming cost V 3 bases and J 0 bases, with 14 bases left between them. The CDR3 runs to 15 residues. The CDR3 loop is CSARIGTHTNYGYTF. The CDR3 DNA sequence: TGCAGTGCTAGGATCGGAACACATACTAACTATGGCTACACCTTC.

This clonotype has ten or more counts. V gene TRBV6-1 combines with J gene TRBJ2-5; D possibly corresponds to TRBD1 (6 bases). V lost 6 bases and J 6 bases, leaving 17 bases between the germline ends. Germline CDR1 and CDR2: MNHNS and SASEGT. The CDR3 sequence is 14 residues long. In nucleotides, the CDR3 is TGTGCCAGCAGCCTTAGGGCAGGGGACAAGACCCAGTACTTC. Translation gives CASSLRAGDKTQYF.

The rearrangement joins TRBV4-1 to TRBJ2-7; TRBD2 matches at 8 bases. The CDR3 covers 20 residues. Germline V gene data show CDR1 as MGHRA and CDR2 as YSYEKL. With 1 base clipped from V and 5 bases from J, the junction kept 22 bases outside the gene matches. The CDR3, as DNA: TGCGCCAGCAGCCAAGGGCGAGCGACTAACGGGAGCGGGAGAGGACACGAGCAGTACTTC. Translated: CASSQGRATNGSGRGHEQYF.

This clonotype was picked up many times. This rearrangement joins TRBV6-1 to TRBJ2-1; perhaps TRBD2 as D (5 bases). Germline assignment: CDR1 MNHNS and CDR2 SASEGT. The length of the CDR3 is 16 residues. Trimming took off 1 base at V and 4 bases at J, with 14 bases between the two ends. CDR3 DNA sequence: TGTGCCAGCAGTGAAGTTAGACGGGAACTATACAATGAGCAGTTCTTC. Protein sequence: CASSEVRRELYNEQFF.

The chain couples TRBV11-2 to TRBJ2-5; tentative D call: TRBD1 (6 bases). Germline CDR1 is SGHAT and CDR2 is FQNNGV. V was clipped by 2 bases and J by 6 bases, with 10 bases between them. The CDR3 covers 13 residues. The CDR3 sequence is CASSLSQGQTQYF. CDR3 DNA: TGTGCCAGCAGCTTATCCCAGGGGCAGACCCAGTACTTC. Variable domain in full (rest from reference TRBV11-2 and TRBJ2-5): EAGVAQSPRYKIIEKRQSVAFWCNPISGHATLYWYQQILGQGPKLLIQFQNNGVVDDSQLPKDRFSAERLKGVDSTLKIQPAKLEDSAVYLCASSLSQGQTQYFGPGTRLLVL.

This clonotype was counted only a few times. This chain uses TRBV9 with TRBJ1-2; D is perhaps TRBD1 (5 bases). CDR1 and CDR2 from the germline V gene are SGDLS and YYNGEE. V lost 6 bases and J lost 3, with 9 bases in between. The CDR3 consists of 12 residues. The CDR3 DNA follows: TGTGCCAGCACTGGGGGATACTATGGCTACACCTTC. Residues: CASTGGYYGYTF.

This chain uses TRBV18 with TRBJ2-7, with a tentative D call TRBD1 (5 bases). Trimming took off 3 bases at V and 5 bases at J, with 11 bases between the two ends. CDR1 KGHSH and CDR2 LQKENI come from the germline V gene. The CDR3 spans 13 residues. In DNA, the CDR3 is TGTGCCAGCTCACCCGCGGACACGAACGAGCAGTACGTC. Translated: CASSPADTNEQYV.

The sample holds a few counts of this clonotype. The gene calls are TRBV29-1 and TRBJ2-1, with a weak D call TRBD1 (6 bases). CDR1 SQVTM and CDR2 ANQGSEA come from the germline V gene. The CDR3 length is 12 residues. Trimming left V 3 bases short and J 15 bases short, with 18 bases between. The CDR3 reads CSVEAWDTRSFF. DNA for the CDR3: TGCAGCGTTGAGGCCTGGGACACTAGGTCGTTCTTC.

The chain joins TRBV11-2 to TRBJ2-7; TRBD2 agrees at 12 bases. The junction had 8 bases not matched to a gene; V was cut back by 7 bases and J by 7 bases. This CDR3 is built from 14 residues. Germline V gene lookup returns CDR1 SGHAT and CDR2 FQNNGV. Here the CDR3 reads CASKTSGSHGEQYV. CDR3 in DNA: TGTGCCAGCAAGACTAGCGGGAGTCACGGGGAGCAGTACGTC.

Of note for this clonotype: This may come from a read error, since a much larger clone is one base off. The chain uses TRBV5-6 and TRBJ1-4; possible D gene TRBD1, 6 bases. The CDR3 consists of 18 residues. Trimming shortened V by 3 bases and J by 8 bases, and 26 bases separated the two germline ends. From germline, CDR1 is SGHDT and CDR2 YYEEEE. The DNA for the CDR3 is TGTGCCAGCAGCTCAGCCGTGGAGGGGGTAGCGGACAGCGAAAAACTGTTTTTT. This translates into CASSSAVEGVADSEKLFF. Variable domain in full (rest from reference TRBV5-6 and TRBJ1-4): DAGVTQSPTHLIKTRGQQVTLRCSPKSGHDTVSWYQQALGQGPQFIFQYYEEEERQRGNFPDRFSGHQFPNYSSELNVNALLLGDSALYLCASSSAVEGVADSEKLFFGSGTQLSVL.

This chain uses TRBV28 with TRBJ2-1, with 10 bases lining up with TRBD2. The germline V gene has CDR1 MDHEN and CDR2 SYDVKM. Unmatched junction bases numbered 3, after V lost 2 bases and J lost 8 bases. The CDR3 spans 14 residues. CDR3 in amino acids: CASSLPSGGDEQFF. The CDR3 coding sequence is TGTGCCAGCAGTTTACCTAGCGGGGGCGATGAGCAGTTCTTC.

The table lists this clonotype with many counts. The CDR3, as DNA: TGCAGTGCTAGTAGTAGGGGGCGGTTCTCACCCCTCCACTTT. Its translation is CSASSRGRFSPLHF. The chain employs TRBV20-1 and TRBJ1-6, with 7 bases matching TRBD1. CDR1 and CDR2 (germline): DFQATT, SNEGSKA (reference sequence). Germline trimming cut 3 bases from V and 10 bases from J; bases unmatched to any gene: 9. The CDR3 totals 14 residues.

This chain connects TRBV20-1 to TRBJ2-1, with 14 positions matching TRBD2. The CDR3 totals 14 residues. The junction had 6 bases not matched to a gene; V was cut back by 7 bases and J by 7 bases. Germline CDR1 reads DFQATT; CDR2 reads SNEGSKA (reference sequence). CDR3 bases: TGCAGTGGCAGACTAGCGGGAGGGCTTAATGAGCAGTTCTTC. Protein product: CSGRLAGGLNEQFF.

This clonotype was seen at least ten times. The chain uses TRBV19 and TRBJ2-7; 7 positions match TRBD2. The germline gives CDR1 LNHDA, CDR2 SQIVND (reference sequence). J gave up 2 bases and V 7 bases, and 11 bases lay outside the gene matches. This CDR3 contains 15 residues. The CDR3 loop is CASTQLGSGAYEQYF. The CDR3 nucleotides are TGTGCCAGTACCCAACTGGGCAGCGGGGCCTACGAGCAGTACTTC.

This clonotype was recorded at least ten times. The V gene is TRBV27, the J gene TRBJ1-1; TRBD1 might be the D (6 bases). The CDR3 loop spans 14 amino acids. The V gene lost 2 bases and the J gene lost 7 bases, with 14 bases spanning the gap. Germline-derived CDR1 and CDR2 are MNHEY and SMNVEV (reference sequence). The CDR3 DNA sequence: TGTGCCAGCAGTTTACCGGGGGCGACGGGTGAAGCTTTCTTT. It codes for CASSLPGATGEAFF.

This clonotype was found many times. V gene TRBV11-3 combines with J gene TRBJ2-1; D call uncertain. V lost 8 bases, J lost 5 bases, and 10 bases lay in between. This CDR3 is 12 amino acids long. Germline V gene data show CDR1 as SGHNT and CDR2 as YENEEA. The CDR3 sequence: CASGFINNEQFF. CDR3 in DNA: TGTGCCAGCGGGTTTATAAACAATGAGCAGTTCTTC.